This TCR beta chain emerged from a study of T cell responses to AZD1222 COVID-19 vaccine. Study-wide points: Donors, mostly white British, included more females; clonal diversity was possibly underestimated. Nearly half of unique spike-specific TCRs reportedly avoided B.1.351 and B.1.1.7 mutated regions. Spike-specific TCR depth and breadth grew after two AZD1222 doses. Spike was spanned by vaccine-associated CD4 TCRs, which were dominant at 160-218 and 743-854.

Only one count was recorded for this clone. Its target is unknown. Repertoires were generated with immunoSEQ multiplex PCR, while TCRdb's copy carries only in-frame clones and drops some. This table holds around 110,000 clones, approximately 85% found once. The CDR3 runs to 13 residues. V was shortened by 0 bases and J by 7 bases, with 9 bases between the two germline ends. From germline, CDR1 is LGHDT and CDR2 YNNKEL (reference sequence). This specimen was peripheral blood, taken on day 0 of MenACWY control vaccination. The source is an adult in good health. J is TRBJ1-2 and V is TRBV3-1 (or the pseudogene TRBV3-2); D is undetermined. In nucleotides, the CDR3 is TGTGCCAGCAGCCAAGATCGTGGGAGTGGCTACACCTTC. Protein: CASSQDRGSGYTF.